This T cell receptor (beta chain) comes out of a study of blood T cell repertoires in COVID-19. Turning to the study itself: Sources were T cells, B-cell-depleted T cells, or PBMCs; the material itself was cDNA or gDNA.

This table comes from immunoSEQ multiplex PCR, and its TCRdb copy is limited to in-frame clones, with some not included. There are about 130,000 clones in the sample; 90% occur only once, and approximately 3.7% lies in the top ten. The V end was cut by 5 bases, the J end by 7 bases, with 11 bases between. CDR3 length: 12 residues. Germline-derived CDR1 and CDR2 are MNHEY and SVGAGI. The receptor's source is a man over 45 with active COVID-19. The specimen sequenced was peripheral blood. The gene calls are TRBV6-5 and TRBJ1-1, with D possibly being TRBD1 (6 bases). Written as DNA, the CDR3 is TGTGCCAGCAGTACACAGGGATATGAAGCTTTCTTT. Protein product: CASSTQGYEAFF.